This T cell receptor beta chain was sequenced in a study of monozygotic twins with cystic fibrosis. At the level of the study: Libraries were built from roughly 3 micrograms of fragmented DNA using about 14 PCR cycles. Findings and caveats of the study: Monozygotic CF twin pairs shared significantly more nucleotide-identical clonotypes than unrelated CF individuals did. Shared CDR3 numbers were not associated with age, concordance or severity. In 13 of 16 pairs, V gene usage was closest to the co-twin's.

From germline, CDR1 is SNHLY and CDR2 FYNNEI. V was pared by 8 bases and J by 3 bases, with 8 bases of the junction left unmatched. The CDR3 sequence is 14 residues long. Sequencing was performed with immunoSEQ multiplex PCR; in TCRdb, only in-frame clones are kept and a portion is missing. The sample lists 4,000 to 5,000 clones, 96% occurring once. On this clone: Its specificity is unknown.

The source material was blood. The V call is TRBV2, the J call TRBJ2-3; TRBD2 matches 7 bases. The source is a boy younger than 10 with cystic fibrosis. The CDR3 sequence is CASGARGETDTQYF. CDR3 DNA sequence: TGTGCCAGCGGTGCACGGGGGGAAACAGATACGCAGTATTTT.